This passage covers 21 T cell receptor beta chains from one sample sequenced in a study of molecular identifiers for immune sequencing clone quantification. From the PCR reads, TCRdb called clonotypes with MiXCR, one entry per CDR3 protein. The data contain roughly 24,000 distinct CDR3 sequences, roughly 17% of them singletons. Input material: naive CD8+ T cells from blood, with Jurkat cell RNA spiked in. Subset in this sample: FACS-sorted CD8+CD4-CCR7+CD45RA+ naive T cells. The receptors come from a human donor in good health. Some libraries in this study had Jurkat cell RNA spiked in.

This clonotype was counted ten times or more. The chain is built from TRBV27 and TRBJ1-5; a possible D gene is TRBD1 (6 bases). Germline loops: CDR1 MNHEY, CDR2 SMNVEV (reference sequence). Trimming shortened V by 9 bases and J by 3 bases, and 12 bases separated the two germline ends. This CDR3 is built from 13 residues. CDR3 sequence (DNA): TGTGCCAGTGGTACAGGGAACAATCAGCCCCAGCATTTT. As protein: CASGTGNNQPQHF.

The table lists this clonotype with many counts. The J gene is TRBJ2-7, the V gene TRBV12-3 or TRBV12-4; D may be TRBD1 (5 bases). This CDR3 region has 13 residues. Between the trimmed V and J ends, which lost 1 base and 6 bases, there was a span of 10 bases. CDR3 residues: CASSLGPRGEQYF. CDR3 nucleotides: TGTGCCAGCAGTTTAGGTCCTAGGGGCGAGCAGTACTTC.

In its sample, this clonotype was seen many times. The rearrangement links TRBV13 to TRBJ1-5, with D unresolved. Germline V CDR1 and CDR2: PRHDT, FYEKMQ (reference sequence). The CDR3 is 13 residues long. Trimming cost V 1 base and J 7 bases, with 8 bases left between them. CDR3 coding DNA: TGTGCCAGCAGCTTAGAAGAAGGGCAGCCCCAGCATTTT. The encoded protein is CASSLEEGQPQHF.

Comment on this clonotype: A much larger clone lies one base from this, so it may be a read error. V gene TRBV12-3 or TRBV12-4 combines with J gene TRBJ1-5; TRBD1 matches 7 bases. CDR3 size: 14 residues. CDR3 coding DNA: TGTGCCAACAGTTACAGGGGCGGCAATCAGCCCCAGCATTTT. Its protein product is CANSYRGGNQPQHF.

This clonotype was seen many times. The chain carries TRBV4-3 and TRBJ1-1, with D hard to call. Germline V gene data show CDR1 as LGHNA and CDR2 as YSLEER. The CDR3 spans 13 residues. Trimming left V 2 bases short and J 6 bases short, with 10 bases between. CDR3 amino acids: CASSQSPGPEAFF. The CDR3 nucleotides are TGCGCCAGCAGCCAATCTCCGGGCCCTGAAGCTTTCTTT.

Of note for this clonotype: The junction departs from the called germline gene at one end, perhaps through a read error. The V gene is TRBV19, the J gene TRBJ2-7; D may be TRBD1 or TRBD2 (5 bases each). The CDR3 has 13 amino acids. Germline-derived CDR1 and CDR2 are LNHDA and SQIVND (reference sequence). In DNA form, the CDR3 reads TGTGCCAGTAGTATGGGACCAACCTACGATCAGTACTTC. It encodes CASSMGPTYDQYF.

This clonotype has at least ten counts. This chain links TRBV28 with TRBJ1-5; 7 bases fit TRBD1. The CDR3 consists of 14 residues. Looked up from germline, CDR1 is MDHEN and CDR2 is SYDVKM. Losses at the gene ends were 6 bases for V and 6 bases for J; bases not matched to a gene: 8. CDR3 in DNA: TGTGCCAGCAGAGCCAGACAGGGCGGTCAGCCCCAGCATTTT. It encodes CASRARQGGQPQHF.

To note about this clonotype: A much larger clone sits a single nucleotide away, making a read error possible. The CDR3 reads CASSHVGQEPQYF. The CDR3 DNA is TGTGCCAGCAGTCACGTCGGTCAAGAGCCCCAGTACTTC. The V gene is TRBV12-3 or TRBV12-4, the J gene TRBJ2-5; D is unresolved. This CDR3 is built from 13 residues.

Ten or more counts support this clonotype. The J gene is TRBJ1-5, the V gene TRBV6-1, with 8 positions matching TRBD1. V was clipped by 3 bases and J by 5 bases; unmatched bases: 15. Germline CDR1 and CDR2: MNHNS and SASEGT. The CDR3 totals 18 residues. DNA of the CDR3: TGTGCCAGCAGTGAGCGGGAAAAAGGGACAGGCCCGGATCAGCCCCAGCATTTT. Protein sequence: CASSEREKGTGPDQPQHF.

The sample holds a few counts of this clonotype. With a much larger clone just one base away, this may be a read error. J is TRBJ2-1 and V is TRBV7-8, with D unclear. The CDR3 spans 14 residues. Germline CDR1 SGHVS, CDR2 FQNEAQ. The V end was cut by 4 bases, the J end by 2 bases, with 9 bases between. The CDR3 loop is CASSWQAAYNEQFF. For the CDR3, the DNA is TGTGCCAGCAGCTGGCAAGCCGCCTACAATGAGCAGTTCTTC.

In this sample, this clonotype turned up many times. The V and J genes are TRBV7-9 and TRBJ2-3; D remains ambiguous. The CDR3 contains 12 residues. Germline V CDR1 and CDR2: SEHNR, FQNEAQ (reference sequence). V lost 6 bases, J lost 2 bases, and 6 bases lay in between. CDR3 amino acids: CASRQYTDTQYF. CDR3 coding DNA: TGTGCCAGCAGACAGTACACAGATACGCAGTATTTT.

This clonotype is categorized as medium-sized (0.01 to 0.1%). The chain combines TRBV4-3 with TRBJ2-7; a possible D gene is TRBD1 (6 bases). The V gene lost 0 bases and the J gene lost 3 bases, with 12 bases spanning the gap. The CDR3 runs 15 residues. Germline V lookup: CDR1 LGHNA, CDR2 YSLEER. In nucleotides, the CDR3 is TGCGCCAGCAGCCAAGAACGCAACAGGGTCTACGAGCAGTACTTC. Its protein is CASSQERNRVYEQYF.

This clonotype was seen at least ten times. The CDR3 spells CSVRQGMNTEAFF. The CDR3 DNA follows: TGCAGCGTTCGACAGGGAATGAACACTGAAGCTTTCTTT. V is TRBV29-1 and J is TRBJ1-1; the match to TRBD1 covers 7 bases. This CDR3 has 13 amino acids. V shed 5 bases, J shed 0 bases, and the junction held 3 bases outside the gene matches. CDR1 and CDR2 (germline): SQVTM, ANQGSEA.

This clonotype has just one count. The conserved final phenylalanine or tryptophan is absent from the CDR3, which likely points to a read error. The genes are TRBV4-1 and TRBJ2-3; 10 bases fit TRBD1. Germline CDR1 MGHRA, CDR2 YSYEKL. The CDR3 totals 13 residues. CDR3 residues: CASSRQGADTQYS. CDR3 bases: TGTGCCAGCAGCCGACAGGGGGCCGATACGCAGTATTCT.

In its sample, this clonotype was seen many times. This rearrangement joins TRBV6-2 or TRBV6-3 to TRBJ2-5; 10 nucleotides agree with TRBD2. Germline CDR1 is MNHEY and CDR2 is SVGEGT. The V and J ends lost 7 bases and 2 bases, in that order; junction bases with no gene match: 7. The length of the CDR3 is 15 residues. The CDR3 reads CASTLLAGPQETQYF. The CDR3 coding sequence is TGTGCCAGCACCTTACTAGCGGGACCTCAAGAGACCCAGTACTTC.

This clonotype was seen ten or more times. V gene TRBV6-2 or TRBV6-3 combines with J gene TRBJ2-5, with D hard to call. The V and J ends lost 3 bases and 3 bases respectively, with 17 bases between them. This CDR3 is built from 16 residues. Per the germline V gene, CDR1 is MNHEY and CDR2 is SVGEGT. This CDR3 is CASSYGRYALEETQYF. In nucleotides, the CDR3 is TGTGCCAGCAGTTATGGCCGGTACGCACTCGAAGAGACCCAGTACTTC.

There are many counts of this clonotype. This chain joins TRBV6-2 or TRBV6-3 and TRBJ2-6; D is unclear. The length of the CDR3 is 17 residues. CDR1 is MNHEY, CDR2 SVGEGT, per germline. The V gene lost 6 bases and the J gene lost 2 bases, with 17 bases spanning the gap. In nucleotides, the CDR3 is TGTGCCAGCAGCTTTAAAGAGGTTTGGGCTGGGGCCAACGTCCTGACTTTC. This translates into CASSFKEVWAGANVLTF.

This clonotype has ten or more counts. The chain recombines TRBV6-2 or TRBV6-3 with TRBJ1-3; D is undetermined. The germline V and J ends were trimmed by 6 bases and 0 bases, with 15 bases remaining between them. This CDR3 is built from 16 residues. The germline V gene has CDR1 MNHEY and CDR2 SVGEGT. As DNA, the CDR3 is TGTGCCAGCAGATCCGGTCTTGACCTCTCTGGAAACACCATATATTTT. Amino acids: CASRSGLDLSGNTIYF.

This clonotype has at least ten counts. A junction end diverges from the germline sequence, so it may reflect a read error. CDR3 nucleotide sequence: TGCAGTGCCAGAGAACTAGCGGGAGGCTTGGATGAGCAGTTCTTC. Protein sequence: CSARELAGGLDEQFF. The chain employs TRBV20-1 and TRBJ2-1, with 12 bases identical to TRBD2. Germline CDR1 DFQATT, CDR2 SNEGSKA (reference sequence). The CDR3 runs to 15 residues.

This clonotype was picked up many times. The rearrangement links TRBV6-1 to TRBJ1-4; possibly TRBD1 for D (5 bases). CDR1 MNHNS and CDR2 SASEGT come from the germline V gene. V dropped 2 bases and J dropped 10 bases, with 14 bases sitting between them. CDR3 length: 14 amino acids. The CDR3 nucleotides are TGTGCCAGCAGTGAATCGGGGCCGGGGGGAAAACTGTTTTTT. This translates into CASSESGPGGKLFF.

A note on this clonotype: Given a much more abundant clone one base away, this may be a read error. Lacking the conserved final phenylalanine or tryptophan, this CDR3 likely reflects a read error. The chain couples TRBV7-6 to TRBJ2-5, with D unresolved. Germline CDR1 is SGHVS and CDR2 is FNYEAQ. This CDR3 region has 10 residues. The germline V and J ends were trimmed by 8 bases and 5 bases, with 6 bases remaining between them. CDR3 amino acids: CASSGETQYL. Here the CDR3 DNA reads TGTGCCAGCTCTGGCGAGACCCAGTACCTC.